A single sample is the source of the 22 T cell receptor beta chains below, sequenced in a study of cytomegalovirus exposure and HLA in healthy donors. Both 60 Vbeta primers and 13 Jbeta primers went into the PCR. Data came from immunoSEQ multiplex PCR; TCRdb stores just in-frame clones and leaves some out. The profile shows around 150,000 clones, around 69% of them singletons. Sequenced sample: PBMCs. The receptors stem from a woman in her twenties or thirties in good health and CMV-seronegative.

The chain recombines TRBV27 with TRBJ2-3; 10 positions agree with TRBD2. Trimming removed 6 bases from V and 7 bases from J; junction bases left unmatched: 10. In germline, CDR1 is MNHEY, CDR2 SMNVEV (reference sequence). This CDR3 region has 15 residues. The CDR3 protein is CASSPLAGVGNTQYF. The CDR3 DNA follows: TGTGCCAGCAGCCCGCTAGCGGGAGTCGGGAATACGCAGTATTTT.

This clone came up a few times. The V and J genes are TRBV7-8 and TRBJ2-7; 10 positions match TRBD2. Looked up from germline, CDR1 is SGHVS and CDR2 is FQNEAQ. CDR3 length equals 17 residues. With V trimmed by 6 bases and J by 2 bases, 13 bases remained unmatched. In DNA, the CDR3 is TGTGCCAGCAGTAGTAGCGGGAGGCCCGGCTGGGCCTACGAGCAGTACTTC. Protein product: CASSSSGRPGWAYEQYF.

The V gene is TRBV28, the J gene TRBJ1-5; no definite D call. Trimming left V 7 bases short and J 4 bases short, with 8 bases between. Germline loops: CDR1 MDHEN, CDR2 SYDVKM. The CDR3 length is 12 residues. In DNA form, the CDR3 reads TGTGCCAGCACAACGGGGAATCAGCCCCAGCATTTT. Protein product: CASTTGNQPQHF. Full variable domain (remainder filled in from reference TRBV28 and TRBJ1-5): DVKVTQSSRYLVKRTGEKVFLECVQDMDHENMFWYRQDPGLGLRLIYFSYDVKMKEKGDIPEGYSVSREKKERFSLILESASTNQTSMYLCASTTGNQPQHFGDGTRLSIL.

V gene TRBV28 combines with J gene TRBJ1-2, with TRBD1 matching 8 bases. The V segment lost 3 bases and the J segment 4 bases; nucleotides outside the gene matches: 10. The CDR3 spans 16 residues. Germline V gene data show CDR1 as MDHEN and CDR2 as SYDVKM. The CDR3 nucleotides read TGTGCCAGCAGTTTTTGGCAGGGGGCGATATCCTATGGCTACACCTTC. Its protein product is CASSFWQGAISYGYTF.

There are a few counts of this clone. The chain combines TRBV4-2 with TRBJ2-5; the match to TRBD2 covers 13 bases. CDR1 is LGHNA and CDR2 is YNFKEQ in the germline V gene. The V gene end was trimmed by 6 bases and the J gene end by 5 bases; junction bases not matched to a gene: 6. The CDR3 has 15 residues. The CDR3 DNA follows: TGTGCCAGCAGTCGGACTAGCGGGAGTTGGGAGACCCAGTACTTC. Its translation is CASSRTSGSWETQYF.

This clone was picked up a small number of times. The chain joins TRBV4-3 to TRBJ2-7, with TRBD2 identical over 7 bases. Germline CDR1 reads LGHNA; CDR2 reads YSLEER. The CDR3 covers 15 residues. V was pared by 3 bases and J by 5 bases, with 10 bases of the junction left unmatched. CDR3 loop: CASSQGGADGDEQYF. The CDR3, as DNA: TGCGCCAGCAGCCAGGGAGGGGCAGATGGGGACGAGCAGTACTTC.

The chain carries TRBV6-5 and TRBJ1-1; the D gene is possibly TRBD1 (5 bases). The CDR3 length is 14 residues. The ends were cut back, 5 bases at V and 0 bases at J, with 10 bases in the middle. The germline V gene encodes CDR1 MNHEY and CDR2 SVGAGI. The CDR3 loop is CASSPLQVNTEAFF. In DNA form, the CDR3 reads TGTGCCAGCAGTCCTCTACAGGTGAACACTGAAGCTTTCTTT.

The chain has TRBV25-1 and TRBJ2-2, with 7 positions matching TRBD2. J gave up 1 base and V 3 bases, and 5 bases lay outside the gene matches. The CDR3 runs to 16 residues. CDR1 and CDR2 (germline): MGHDK, SYGVNS. This CDR3 is CASSDRLAVNTGELFF. The CDR3 DNA follows: TGTGCCAGCAGTGACCGTCTAGCGGTGAACACCGGGGAGCTGTTTTTT.

The chain has TRBV9 and TRBJ2-1; tentative D call: TRBD1 (5 bases). Germline V gives CDR1 SGDLS, CDR2 YYNGEE. The CDR3 is 15 amino acids. Trimming stripped 3 bases from V and 0 bases from J, with 10 bases between. The CDR3 DNA follows: TGTGCCAGCAGCGATCCAAGGGGCTCCTACAATGAGCAGTTCTTC. Its translation is CASSDPRGSYNEQFF.

The sample holds one count of this clone. The chain links TRBV7-9 to TRBJ1-5, with 9 bases aligning to TRBD1. This CDR3 contains 14 residues. Germline CDR1 is SEHNR and CDR2 is FQNEAQ (reference sequence). Trimming took 3 bases from V and 4 from J; bases not matched to a gene: 1. CDR3 residues: CASSFGQGNQPQHF. Here the CDR3 DNA reads TGTGCCAGCAGCTTCGGACAGGGGAATCAGCCCCAGCATTTT.

J is TRBJ2-3 and V is TRBV27; 9 bases are a match to TRBD2. Germline-derived CDR1 and CDR2 are MNHEY and SMNVEV (reference sequence). The CDR3 extends over 16 amino acids. The junction had 8 bases not matched to a gene; V was cut back by 7 bases and J by 0 bases. The CDR3 bases are TGTGCCAGCAAGAGTCTAGCGGGGTCTAGCACAGATACGCAGTATTTT. It encodes CASKSLAGSSTDTQYF.

This chain joins TRBV11-2 and TRBJ2-7, with a tentative D call TRBD1 (5 bases). Germline lookup yields CDR1 SGHAT and CDR2 FQNNGV. The CDR3 sequence is 14 residues long. With 1 base removed from V and 4 bases from J, the gap between germline ends came to 11 bases. The CDR3 reads CASSLVVRDYEQYF. The CDR3 DNA follows: TGTGCCAGCAGCTTAGTAGTCAGGGATTACGAGCAGTACTTC.

The chain carries TRBV28 and TRBJ1-2; D remains unclear. V was clipped by 1 base and J by 2 bases, with 8 bases between them. Germline V gene sequence: CDR1 MDHEN, CDR2 SYDVKM. The CDR3 loop spans 14 amino acids. The DNA of the CDR3 is TGTGCCAGCAGTTTATCAGAGGGAAACTATGGCTACACCTTC. Residues: CASSLSEGNYGYTF.

The V gene is TRBV9, the J gene TRBJ1-5; 7 bases map to TRBD1. CDR1 and CDR2 from the germline V gene are SGDLS and YYNGEE. The trim removed 4 bases at V and 5 bases at J, leaving 6 bases unmatched. This CDR3 is 14 amino acids long. CDR3 amino acids: CASSPTGFDQPQHF. CDR3 bases: TGTGCCAGCAGCCCGACAGGGTTCGATCAGCCCCAGCATTTT.

The chain joins TRBV28 to TRBJ2-1; 7 bases are a match to TRBD2. Germline V gene data show CDR1 as MDHEN and CDR2 as SYDVKM. The junction had 3 bases not matched to a gene; V was cut back by 3 bases and J by 4 bases. This CDR3 comprises 14 residues. CDR3 residues: CASSLRRGYNEQFF. CDR3 sequence (DNA): TGTGCCAGCAGTTTGAGGCGGGGGTACAATGAGCAGTTCTTC.

This clone was counted once. The chain recombines TRBV19 with TRBJ2-5, with D possibly matching TRBD2 (6 bases). The germline V and J ends were trimmed by 6 bases and 3 bases, with 11 bases remaining between them. The CDR3 runs 13 residues. Germline V gene lookup returns CDR1 LNHDA and CDR2 SQIVND (reference sequence). Here the CDR3 reads CASRKVAEETQYF. DNA for the CDR3: TGTGCCAGTAGGAAGGTAGCGGAAGAGACCCAGTACTTC.

The rearrangement uses TRBV7-2 and TRBJ2-2; 9 bases match TRBD1. The CDR3 runs to 15 residues. Germline V gene sequence: CDR1 SGHTA, CDR2 FQGNSA. Trimming cost V 5 bases and J 6 bases; bases outside gene matches: 7. The CDR3 nucleotides are TGTGCCAGCAGCCGAGACAGGGGGGTCGCCGGGGAGCTGTTTTTT. Its translation: CASSRDRGVAGELFF.

This chain uses TRBV15 with TRBJ2-7; the D is unclear. Trimming shortened V by 4 bases and J by 4 bases, and 11 bases separated the two germline ends. From germline, CDR1 is LNHNV and CDR2 YYDKDF (reference sequence). The CDR3 is made up of 13 amino acids. The CDR3 loop reads CATSTPLRYEQYF. The CDR3, as DNA: TGTGCCACCAGCACCCCTTTGAGGTACGAGCAGTACTTC.

The CDR3 region is CASSLNPTTNEKLFF. The CDR3 DNA is TGTGCCAGCAGTCTAAACCCTACAACTAATGAAAAACTGTTTTTT. The chain has TRBV2 and TRBJ1-4, with no clear D. Germline CDR1 reads SNHLY; CDR2 reads FYNNEI. The CDR3 loop spans 15 amino acids. The V end was cut by 5 bases, the J end by 0 bases, with 10 bases between.

This sequence joins TRBV7-2 and TRBJ2-1; possibly TRBD1 for D (5 bases). Trimming shortened V by 3 bases and J by 10 bases, and 19 bases separated the two germline ends. CDR3 size: 15 residues. Germline values: CDR1 SGHTA, CDR2 FQGNSA. The CDR3 region is CASSFGSLGALEQFF. In DNA form, the CDR3 reads TGTGCCAGCAGCTTTGGGTCGCTAGGGGCCCTAGAGCAGTTCTTC.

CDR3 amino acids: CASSPWTGYPRETQYF. The CDR3 DNA reads TGTGCCAGCTCACCCTGGACAGGGTACCCTCGGGAGACCCAGTACTTC. The rearrangement uses TRBV18 and TRBJ2-5; 8 bases match TRBD1. J gave up 5 bases and V 3 bases, and 11 bases lay outside the gene matches. The CDR3 is 16 amino acids. Per germline, CDR1 KGHSH and CDR2 LQKENI.

The chain has TRBV28 and TRBJ1-3; TRBD1 matches at 7 bases. Germline-derived CDR1 and CDR2 are MDHEN and SYDVKM. J gave up 2 bases and V 6 bases, and 7 bases lay outside the gene matches. This CDR3 is 15 amino acids long. CDR3 residues: CASSTHRGTGNTIYF. DNA for the CDR3: TGTGCCAGCAGCACACACAGGGGAACTGGAAACACCATATATTTT. The full variable domain, completed using reference TRBV28 and TRBJ1-3, is DVKVTQSSRYLVKRTGEKVFLECVQDMDHENMFWYRQDPGLGLRLIYFSYDVKMKEKGDIPEGYSVSREKKERFSLILESASTNQTSMYLCASSTHRGTGNTIYFGEGSWLTVV.